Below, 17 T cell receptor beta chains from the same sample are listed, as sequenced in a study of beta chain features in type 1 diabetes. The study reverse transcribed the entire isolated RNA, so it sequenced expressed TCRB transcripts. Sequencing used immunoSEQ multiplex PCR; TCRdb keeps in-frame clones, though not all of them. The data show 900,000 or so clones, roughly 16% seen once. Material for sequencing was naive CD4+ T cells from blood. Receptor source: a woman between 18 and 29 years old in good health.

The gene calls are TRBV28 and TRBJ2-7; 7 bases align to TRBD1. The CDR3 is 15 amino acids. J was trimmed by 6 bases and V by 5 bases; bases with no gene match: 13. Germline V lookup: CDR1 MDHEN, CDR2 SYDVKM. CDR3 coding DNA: TGTGCCAGCAGTATAACGAGGGGGCTCAGGCGCGAGCAGTACTTC. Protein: CASSITRGLRREQYF.

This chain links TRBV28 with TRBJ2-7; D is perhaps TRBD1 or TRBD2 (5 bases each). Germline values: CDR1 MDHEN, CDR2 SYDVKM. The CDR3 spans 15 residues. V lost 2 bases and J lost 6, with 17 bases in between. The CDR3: CASSLASQGIAEQYF. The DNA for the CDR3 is TGTGCCAGCAGTTTAGCTAGCCAGGGTATAGCCGAGCAGTACTTC. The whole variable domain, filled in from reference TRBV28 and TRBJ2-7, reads DVKVTQSSRYLVKRTGEKVFLECVQDMDHENMFWYRQDPGLGLRLIYFSYDVKMKEKGDIPEGYSVSREKKERFSLILESASTNQTSMYLCASSLASQGIAEQYFGPGTRLTVT.

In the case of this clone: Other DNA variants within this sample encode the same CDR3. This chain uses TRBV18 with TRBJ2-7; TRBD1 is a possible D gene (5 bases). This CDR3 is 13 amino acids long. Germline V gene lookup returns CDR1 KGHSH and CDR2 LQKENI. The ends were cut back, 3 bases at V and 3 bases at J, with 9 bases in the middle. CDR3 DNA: TGTGCCAGCTCACCTCAGGACAACTACGAGCAGTACTTC. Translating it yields CASSPQDNYEQYF.

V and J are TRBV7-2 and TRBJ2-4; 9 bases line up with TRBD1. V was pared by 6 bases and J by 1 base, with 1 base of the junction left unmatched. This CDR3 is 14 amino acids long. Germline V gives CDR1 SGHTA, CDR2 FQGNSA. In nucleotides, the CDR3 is TGTGCCAGCAGACAGGGGGCCGCCAAAAACATTCAGTACTTC. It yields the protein CASRQGAAKNIQYF.

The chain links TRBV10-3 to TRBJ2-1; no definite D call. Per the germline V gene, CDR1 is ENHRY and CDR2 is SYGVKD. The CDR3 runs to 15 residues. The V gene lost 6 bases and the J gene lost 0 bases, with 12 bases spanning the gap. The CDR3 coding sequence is TGTGCCATCAGACCGGGCCCTTCCTCCTACAATGAGCAGTTCTTC. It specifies CAIRPGPSSYNEQFF.

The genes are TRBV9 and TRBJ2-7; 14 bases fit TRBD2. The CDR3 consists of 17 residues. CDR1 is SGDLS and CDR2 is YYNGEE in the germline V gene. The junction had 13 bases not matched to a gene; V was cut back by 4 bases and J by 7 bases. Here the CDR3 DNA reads TGTGCCAGCAGCCAAACCTCGGGACTAGCGGGAGAAGGGGAGCAGTACTTC. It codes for CASSQTSGLAGEGEQYF.

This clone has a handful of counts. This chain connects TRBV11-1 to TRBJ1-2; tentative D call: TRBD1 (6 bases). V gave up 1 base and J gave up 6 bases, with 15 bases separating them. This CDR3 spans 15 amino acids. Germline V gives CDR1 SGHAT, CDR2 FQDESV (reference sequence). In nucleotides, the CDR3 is TGTGCCAGCAGCTTAGACTCCCAGGGGCCGCATGGCTACACCTTC. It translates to CASSLDSQGPHGYTF.

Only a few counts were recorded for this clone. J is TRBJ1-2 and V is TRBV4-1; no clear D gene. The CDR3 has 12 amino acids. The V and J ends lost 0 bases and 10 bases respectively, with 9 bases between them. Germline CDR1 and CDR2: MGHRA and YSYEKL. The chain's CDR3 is CASSQDGVTYTF. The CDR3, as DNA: TGCGCCAGCAGCCAAGATGGGGTAACCTACACCTTC.

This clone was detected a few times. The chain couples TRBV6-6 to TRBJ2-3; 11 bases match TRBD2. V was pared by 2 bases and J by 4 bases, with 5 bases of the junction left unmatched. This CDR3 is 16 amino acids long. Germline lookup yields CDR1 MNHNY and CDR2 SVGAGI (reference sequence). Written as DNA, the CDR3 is TGTGCCAGCAGTTACGGTATTAGCGGGAGGGCAGATACGCAGTATTTT. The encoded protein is CASSYGISGRADTQYF.

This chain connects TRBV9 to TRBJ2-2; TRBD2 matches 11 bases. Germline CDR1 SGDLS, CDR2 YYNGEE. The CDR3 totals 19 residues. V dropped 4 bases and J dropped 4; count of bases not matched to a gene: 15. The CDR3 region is CASSRRADSGRAATGELFF. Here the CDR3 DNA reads TGTGCCAGCAGCCGCCGCGCGGATAGCGGGAGGGCAGCCACCGGGGAGCTGTTTTTT.

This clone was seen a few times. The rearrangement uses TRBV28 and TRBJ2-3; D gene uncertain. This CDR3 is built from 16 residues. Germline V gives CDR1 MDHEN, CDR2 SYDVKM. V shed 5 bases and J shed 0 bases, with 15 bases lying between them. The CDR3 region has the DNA TGTGCCAGCAGTACTCCAGGCGCCCCTAGCACAGATACGCAGTATTTT. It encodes CASSTPGAPSTDTQYF.

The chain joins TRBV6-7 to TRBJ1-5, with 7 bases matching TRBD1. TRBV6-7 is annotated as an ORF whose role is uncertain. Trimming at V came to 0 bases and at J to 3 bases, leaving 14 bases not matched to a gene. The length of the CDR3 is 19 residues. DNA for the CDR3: TGTGCCAGCAGTTACTCGAGAGAGAAGCCGGGACAGCCCAATCAGCCCCAGCATTTT. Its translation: CASSYSREKPGQPNQPQHF.

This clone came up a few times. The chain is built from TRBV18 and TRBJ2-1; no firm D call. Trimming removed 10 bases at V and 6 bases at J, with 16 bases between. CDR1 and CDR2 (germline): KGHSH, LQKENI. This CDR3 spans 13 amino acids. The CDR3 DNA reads TGTGCCACCTCGCCGCAAGAAGGCAATGAGCAGTTCTTC. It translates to CATSPQEGNEQFF. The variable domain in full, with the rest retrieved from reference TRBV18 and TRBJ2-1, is NAGVMQNPRHLVRRRGQEARLRCSPMKGHSHVYWYRQLPEEGLKFMVYLQKENIIDESGMPKERFSAEFPKEGPSILRIQQVVRGDSAAYFCATSPQEGNEQFFGPGTRLTVL.

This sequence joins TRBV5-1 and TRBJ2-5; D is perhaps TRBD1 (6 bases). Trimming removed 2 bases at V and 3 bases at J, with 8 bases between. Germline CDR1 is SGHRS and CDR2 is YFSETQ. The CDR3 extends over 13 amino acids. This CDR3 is CASSFNREETQYF. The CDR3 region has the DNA TGCGCCAGCAGCTTTAACAGGGAAGAGACCCAGTACTTC.

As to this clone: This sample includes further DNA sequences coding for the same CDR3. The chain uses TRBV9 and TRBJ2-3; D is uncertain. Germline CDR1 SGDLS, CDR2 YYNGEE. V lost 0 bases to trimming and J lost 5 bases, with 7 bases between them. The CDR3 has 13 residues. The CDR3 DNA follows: TGTGCCAGCAGCGTAGGTTTTAGAGATACGCAGTATTTT. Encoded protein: CASSVGFRDTQYF.

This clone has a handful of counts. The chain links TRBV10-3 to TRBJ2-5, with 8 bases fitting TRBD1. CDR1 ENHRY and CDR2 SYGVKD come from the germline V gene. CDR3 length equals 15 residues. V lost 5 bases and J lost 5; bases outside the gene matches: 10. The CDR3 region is CAISPLTGARETQYF. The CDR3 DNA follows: TGTGCCATCAGTCCTTTGACAGGGGCAAGGGAGACCCAGTACTTC.

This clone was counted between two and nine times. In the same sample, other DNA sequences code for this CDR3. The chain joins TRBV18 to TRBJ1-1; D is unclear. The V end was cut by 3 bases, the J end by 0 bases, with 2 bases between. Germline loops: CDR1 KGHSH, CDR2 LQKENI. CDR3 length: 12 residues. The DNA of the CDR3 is TGTGCCAGCTCACCGATGAACACTGAAGCTTTCTTT. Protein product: CASSPMNTEAFF.